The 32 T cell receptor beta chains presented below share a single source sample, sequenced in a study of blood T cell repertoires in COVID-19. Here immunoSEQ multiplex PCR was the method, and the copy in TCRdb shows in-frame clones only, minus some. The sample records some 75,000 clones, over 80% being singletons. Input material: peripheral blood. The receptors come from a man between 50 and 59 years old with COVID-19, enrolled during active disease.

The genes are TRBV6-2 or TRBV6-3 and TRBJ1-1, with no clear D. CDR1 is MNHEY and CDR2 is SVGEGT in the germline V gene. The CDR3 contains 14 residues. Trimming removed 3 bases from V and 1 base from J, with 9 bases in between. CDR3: CASSYSRQNTEAFF. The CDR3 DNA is TGTGCCAGCAGTTATTCCCGACAGAACACTGAAGCTTTCTTT.

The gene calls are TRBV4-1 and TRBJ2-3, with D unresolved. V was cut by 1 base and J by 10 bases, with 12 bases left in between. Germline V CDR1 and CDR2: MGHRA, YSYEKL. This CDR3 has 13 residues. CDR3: CASSQVYELAQYF. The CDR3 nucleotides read TGCGCCAGCAGCCAAGTATACGAGTTGGCGCAGTATTTT.

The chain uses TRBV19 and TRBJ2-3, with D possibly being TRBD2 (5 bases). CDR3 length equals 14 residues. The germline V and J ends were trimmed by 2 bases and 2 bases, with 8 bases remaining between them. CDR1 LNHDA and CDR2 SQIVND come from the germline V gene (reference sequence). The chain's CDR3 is CASSIKADTDTQYF. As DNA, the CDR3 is TGTGCCAGTAGTATAAAAGCGGACACAGATACGCAGTATTTT.

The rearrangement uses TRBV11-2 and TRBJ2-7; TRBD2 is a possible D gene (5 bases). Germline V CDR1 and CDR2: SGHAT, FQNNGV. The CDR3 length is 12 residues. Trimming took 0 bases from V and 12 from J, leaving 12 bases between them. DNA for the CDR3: TGTGCCAGCAGCTTAGAACTAGTAAGTCTGTACTTC. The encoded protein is CASSLELVSLYF.

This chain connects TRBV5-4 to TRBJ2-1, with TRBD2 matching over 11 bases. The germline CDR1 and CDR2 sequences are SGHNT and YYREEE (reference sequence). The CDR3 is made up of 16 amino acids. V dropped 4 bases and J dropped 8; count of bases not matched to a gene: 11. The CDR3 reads CASSPRPLAGVDEQFF. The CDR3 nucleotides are TGTGCCAGCAGCCCTCGGCCACTAGCGGGAGTAGATGAGCAGTTCTTC.

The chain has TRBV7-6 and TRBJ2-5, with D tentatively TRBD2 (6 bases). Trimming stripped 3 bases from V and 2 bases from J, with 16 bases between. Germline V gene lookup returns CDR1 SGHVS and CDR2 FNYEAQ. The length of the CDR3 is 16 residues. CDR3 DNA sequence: TGTGCCAGCAGCTTGACTCGGCGGGACGGGCAAGAGACCCAGTACTTC. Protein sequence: CASSLTRRDGQETQYF.

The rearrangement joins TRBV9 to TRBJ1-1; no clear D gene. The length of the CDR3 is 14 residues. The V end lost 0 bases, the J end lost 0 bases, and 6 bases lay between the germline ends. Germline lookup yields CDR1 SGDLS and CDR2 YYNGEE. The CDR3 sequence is CASSVGHVNTEAFF. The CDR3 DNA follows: TGTGCCAGCAGCGTAGGGCATGTGAACACTGAAGCTTTCTTT.

The CDR3 reads CASSPNRGSNTGELFF. The CDR3 DNA is TGTGCCAGCAGTCCCAATAGGGGATCGAACACCGGGGAGCTGTTTTTT. This chain links TRBV27 with TRBJ2-2; perhaps TRBD1 as D (5 bases). Trimming took off 5 bases at V and 0 bases at J, with 13 bases between the two ends. Germline loops: CDR1 MNHEY, CDR2 SMNVEV (reference sequence). The CDR3 totals 16 residues.

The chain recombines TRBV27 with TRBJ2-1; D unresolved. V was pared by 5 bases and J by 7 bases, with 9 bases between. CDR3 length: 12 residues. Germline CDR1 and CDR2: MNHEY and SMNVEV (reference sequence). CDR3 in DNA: TGTGCCAGCAGTCCGGGTTATAATGAGCAGTTCTTC. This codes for CASSPGYNEQFF.

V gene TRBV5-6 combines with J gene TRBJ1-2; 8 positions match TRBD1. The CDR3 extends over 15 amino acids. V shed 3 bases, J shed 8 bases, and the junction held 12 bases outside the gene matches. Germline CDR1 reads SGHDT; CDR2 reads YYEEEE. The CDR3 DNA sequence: TGTGCCAGCAGCTCCCCGACAGGGGAGAAGGACGGCTACACCTTC. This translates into CASSSPTGEKDGYTF.

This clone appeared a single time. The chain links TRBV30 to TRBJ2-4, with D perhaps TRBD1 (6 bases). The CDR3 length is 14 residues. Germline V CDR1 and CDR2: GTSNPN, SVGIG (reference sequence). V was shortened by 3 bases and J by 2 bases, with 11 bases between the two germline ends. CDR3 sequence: CAWSIRGSKNIQYF. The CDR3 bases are TGTGCCTGGAGCATCAGGGGATCCAAAAACATTCAGTACTTC.

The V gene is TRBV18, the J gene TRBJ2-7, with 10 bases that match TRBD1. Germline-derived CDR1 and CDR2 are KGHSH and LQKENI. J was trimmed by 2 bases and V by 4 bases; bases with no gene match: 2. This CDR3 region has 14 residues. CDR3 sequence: CASSRDRGAYEQYF. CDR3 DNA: TGTGCCAGCTCACGGGACAGGGGAGCCTACGAGCAGTACTTC.

In nucleotides, the CDR3 is TGTGCCACCAGCAGGGCTTCGACAGGTACTCGTGGCTACACCTTC. Its protein is CATSRASTGTRGYTF. This sequence joins TRBV15 and TRBJ1-2; a weak D match, TRBD1 (6 bases). V gave up 3 bases and J gave up 7 bases, with 18 bases separating them. The CDR3 contains 15 residues. Germline V CDR1 and CDR2: LNHNV, YYDKDF (reference sequence).

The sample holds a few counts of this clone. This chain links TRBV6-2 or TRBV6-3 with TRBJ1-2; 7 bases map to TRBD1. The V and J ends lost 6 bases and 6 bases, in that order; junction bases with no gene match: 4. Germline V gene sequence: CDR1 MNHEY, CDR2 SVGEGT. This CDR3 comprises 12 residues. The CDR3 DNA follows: TGTGCCAGCAGCCGAACAGGGGATGGCTACACCTTC. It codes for CASSRTGDGYTF.

The CDR3 loop reads CASSPPTGSNEKLFF. CDR3 DNA sequence: TGTGCCAGCTCACCACCGACAGGGTCTAATGAAAAACTGTTTTTT. V is TRBV18 and J is TRBJ1-4; 7 bases agree with TRBD1. From germline, CDR1 is KGHSH and CDR2 LQKENI. The ends lost 0 bases at V and 3 bases at J; junction bases unmatched: 1. The CDR3 runs 15 residues.

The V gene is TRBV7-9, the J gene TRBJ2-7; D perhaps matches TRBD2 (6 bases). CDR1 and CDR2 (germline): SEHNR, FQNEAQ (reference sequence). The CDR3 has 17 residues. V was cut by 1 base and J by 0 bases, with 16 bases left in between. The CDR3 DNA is TGTGCCAGCAGCTTAGGATCCAGGGAGGCTCCCTCCTACGAGCAGTACTTC. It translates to CASSLGSREAPSYEQYF.

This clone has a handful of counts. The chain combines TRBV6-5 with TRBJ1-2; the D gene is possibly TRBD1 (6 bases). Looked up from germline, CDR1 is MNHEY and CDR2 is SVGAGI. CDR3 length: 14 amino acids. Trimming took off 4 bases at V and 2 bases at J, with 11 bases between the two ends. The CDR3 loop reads CASSSIDRNYGYTF. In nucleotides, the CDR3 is TGTGCCAGCAGTTCGATCGACAGGAACTATGGCTACACCTTC.

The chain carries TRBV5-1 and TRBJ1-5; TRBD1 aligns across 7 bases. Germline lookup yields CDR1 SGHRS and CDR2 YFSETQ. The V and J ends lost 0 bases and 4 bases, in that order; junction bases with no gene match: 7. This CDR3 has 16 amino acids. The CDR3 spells CASSLGGGAGNQPQHF. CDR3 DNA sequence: TGCGCCAGCAGCTTGGGAGGGGGCGCGGGAAATCAGCCCCAGCATTTT.

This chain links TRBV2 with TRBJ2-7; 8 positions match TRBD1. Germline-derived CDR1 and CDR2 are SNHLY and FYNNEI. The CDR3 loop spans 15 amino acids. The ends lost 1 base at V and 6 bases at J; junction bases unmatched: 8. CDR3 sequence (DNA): TGTGCCAGCAGTGAAGGGCAGGGGGCGGTGTCCGAGCAGTACTTC. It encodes CASSEGQGAVSEQYF.

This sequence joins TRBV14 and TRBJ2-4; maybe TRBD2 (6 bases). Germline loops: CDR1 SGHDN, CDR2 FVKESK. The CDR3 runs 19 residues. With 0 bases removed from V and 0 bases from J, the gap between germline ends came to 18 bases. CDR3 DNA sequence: TGTGCCAGCAGCCAAGAGATCAGGGACTCCTCTTTAGCCAAAAACATTCAGTACTTC. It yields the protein CASSQEIRDSSLAKNIQYF.

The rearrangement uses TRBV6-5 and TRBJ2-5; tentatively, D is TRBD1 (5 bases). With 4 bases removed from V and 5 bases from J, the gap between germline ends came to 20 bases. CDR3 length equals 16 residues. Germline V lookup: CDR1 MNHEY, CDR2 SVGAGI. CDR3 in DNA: TGTGCCAGCAGTTCACTCCTTCTGGCAGGGCGGGAGACCCAGTACTTC. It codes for CASSSLLLAGRETQYF.

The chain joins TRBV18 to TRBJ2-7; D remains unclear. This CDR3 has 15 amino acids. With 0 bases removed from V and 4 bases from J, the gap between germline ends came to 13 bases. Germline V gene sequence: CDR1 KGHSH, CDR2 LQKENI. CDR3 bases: TGTGCCAGCTCACCACCCTCTACCCTCTCGTACGAGCAGTACTTC. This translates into CASSPPSTLSYEQYF.

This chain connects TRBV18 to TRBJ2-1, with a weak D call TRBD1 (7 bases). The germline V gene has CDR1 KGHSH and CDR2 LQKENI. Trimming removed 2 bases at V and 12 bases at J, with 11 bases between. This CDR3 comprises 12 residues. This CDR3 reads CASSPMEGAQFF. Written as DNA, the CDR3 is TGTGCCAGCTCACCAATGGAGGGGGCGCAGTTCTTC. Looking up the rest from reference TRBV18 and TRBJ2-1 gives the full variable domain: NAGVMQNPRHLVRRRGQEARLRCSPMKGHSHVYWYRQLPEEGLKFMVYLQKENIIDESGMPKERFSAEFPKEGPSILRIQQVVRGDSAAYFCASSPMEGAQFFGPGTRLTVL.

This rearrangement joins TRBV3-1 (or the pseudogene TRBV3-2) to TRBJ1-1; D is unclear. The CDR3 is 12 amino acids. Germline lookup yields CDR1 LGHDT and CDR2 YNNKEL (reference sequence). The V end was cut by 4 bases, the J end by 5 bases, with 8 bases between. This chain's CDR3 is CASSRRGTEAFF. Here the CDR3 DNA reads TGTGCCAGCAGCCGTCGAGGGACTGAAGCTTTCTTT.

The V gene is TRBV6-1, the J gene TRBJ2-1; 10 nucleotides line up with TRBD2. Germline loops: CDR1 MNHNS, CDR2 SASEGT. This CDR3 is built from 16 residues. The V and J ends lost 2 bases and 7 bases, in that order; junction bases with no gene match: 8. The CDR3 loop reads CASSELSGRGNNEQFF. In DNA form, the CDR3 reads TGTGCCAGCAGTGAATTAAGCGGGAGGGGGAATAATGAGCAGTTCTTC.

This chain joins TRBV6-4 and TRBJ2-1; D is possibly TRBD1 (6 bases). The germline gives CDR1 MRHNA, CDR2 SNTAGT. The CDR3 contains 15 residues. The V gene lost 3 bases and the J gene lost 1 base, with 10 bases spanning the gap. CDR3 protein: CASSDRTGSYNEQFF. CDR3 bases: TGTGCCAGCAGTGATCGAACAGGGTCCTACAATGAGCAGTTCTTC.

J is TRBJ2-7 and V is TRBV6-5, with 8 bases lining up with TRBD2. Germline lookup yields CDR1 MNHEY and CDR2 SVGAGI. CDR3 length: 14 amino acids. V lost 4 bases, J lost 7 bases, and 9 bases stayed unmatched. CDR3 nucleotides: TGTGCCAGCAGTTTAAACGGGAGGGCCGGGGAGCAGTACTTC. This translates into CASSLNGRAGEQYF.

DNA of the CDR3: TGTGCCAGCAGCCAAGATTGGGCTAGCGGGAGGATAACCCAGTACTTC. This translates into CASSQDWASGRITQYF. This chain joins TRBV14 and TRBJ2-5, with TRBD2 matching 11 bases. Germline CDR1 is SGHDN and CDR2 is FVKESK. V lost 0 bases to trimming and J lost 8 bases; unmatched junction nucleotides: 8. The CDR3 is 16 residues long.

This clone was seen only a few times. The CDR3 DNA reads TGTGCCAGCAGTGAACAAGCGGGAGTAGGAAATGAGCAGTTCTTC. Translation: CASSEQAGVGNEQFF. The V gene is TRBV6-4, the J gene TRBJ2-1; 8 bases are shared with TRBD2. The CDR3 runs 15 residues. The germline CDR1 and CDR2 sequences are MRHNA and SNTAGT. The J segment lost 7 bases and the V segment lost 3 bases, leaving 8 bases of the junction unmatched.

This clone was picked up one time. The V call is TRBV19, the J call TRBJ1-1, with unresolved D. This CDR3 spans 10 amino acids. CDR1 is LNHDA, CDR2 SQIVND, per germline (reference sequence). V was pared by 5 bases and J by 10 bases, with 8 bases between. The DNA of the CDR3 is TGTGCCAGTAGTCCCTCAGGAGCTTTCTTT. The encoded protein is CASSPSGAFF.

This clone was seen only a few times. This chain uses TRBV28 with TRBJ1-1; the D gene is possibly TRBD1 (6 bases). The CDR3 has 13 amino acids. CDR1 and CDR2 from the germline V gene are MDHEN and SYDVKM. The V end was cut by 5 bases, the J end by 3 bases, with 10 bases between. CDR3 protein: CASSGYRDTEAFF. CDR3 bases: TGTGCCAGCAGTGGATACAGGGACACTGAAGCTTTCTTT.

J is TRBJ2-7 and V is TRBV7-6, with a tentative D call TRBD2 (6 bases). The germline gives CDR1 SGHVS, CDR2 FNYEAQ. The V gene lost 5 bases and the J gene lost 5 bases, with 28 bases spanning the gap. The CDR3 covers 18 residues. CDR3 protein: CASSPNSNLAGSIDEQYF. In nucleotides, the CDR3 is TGTGCCAGCAGCCCAAACTCCAATCTAGCCGGGAGCATCGACGAGCAGTACTTC.